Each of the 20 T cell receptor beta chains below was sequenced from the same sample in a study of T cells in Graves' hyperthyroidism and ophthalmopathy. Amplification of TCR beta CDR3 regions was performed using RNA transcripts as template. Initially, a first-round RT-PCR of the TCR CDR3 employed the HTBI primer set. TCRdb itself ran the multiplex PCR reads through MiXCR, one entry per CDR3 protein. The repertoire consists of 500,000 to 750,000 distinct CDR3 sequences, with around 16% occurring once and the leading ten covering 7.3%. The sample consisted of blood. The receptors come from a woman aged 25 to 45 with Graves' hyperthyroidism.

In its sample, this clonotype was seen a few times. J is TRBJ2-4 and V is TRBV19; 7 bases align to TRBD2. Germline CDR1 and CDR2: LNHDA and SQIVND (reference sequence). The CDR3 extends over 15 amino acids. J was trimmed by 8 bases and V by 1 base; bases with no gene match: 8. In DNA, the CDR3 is TGTGCCAGTAGTATAGCGGCGGGAGAGGCGGACATTCAGTACTTC. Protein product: CASSIAAGEADIQYF.

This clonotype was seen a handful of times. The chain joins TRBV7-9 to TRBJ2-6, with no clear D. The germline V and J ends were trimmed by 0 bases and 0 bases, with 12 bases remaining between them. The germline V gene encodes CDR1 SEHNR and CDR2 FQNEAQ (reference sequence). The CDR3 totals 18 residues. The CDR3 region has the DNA TGTGCCAGCAGCTTAGCGCGGAGTACCCACTCTGGGGCCAACGTCCTGACTTTC. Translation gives CASSLARSTHSGANVLTF. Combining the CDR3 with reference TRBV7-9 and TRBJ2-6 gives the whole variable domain DTGVSQNPRHKITKRGQNVTFRCDPISEHNRLYWYRQTLGQGPEFLTYFQNEAQLEKSRLLSDRFSAERPKGSFSTLEIQRTEQGDSAMYLCASSLARSTHSGANVLTFGAGSRLTVL.

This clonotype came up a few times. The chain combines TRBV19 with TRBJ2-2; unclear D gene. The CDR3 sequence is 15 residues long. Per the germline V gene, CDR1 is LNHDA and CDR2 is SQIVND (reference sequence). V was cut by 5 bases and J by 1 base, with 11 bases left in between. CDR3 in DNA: TGTGCCAGTAGTCGGTCGGCCCTGAACACCGGGGAGCTGTTTTTT. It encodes CASSRSALNTGELFF. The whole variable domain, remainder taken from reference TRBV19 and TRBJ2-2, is DGGITQSPKYLFRKEGQNVTLSCEQNLNHDAMYWYRQDPGQGLRLIYYSQIVNDFQKGDIAEGYSVSREKKESFPLTVTSAQKNPTAFYLCASSRSALNTGELFFGEGSRLTVL.

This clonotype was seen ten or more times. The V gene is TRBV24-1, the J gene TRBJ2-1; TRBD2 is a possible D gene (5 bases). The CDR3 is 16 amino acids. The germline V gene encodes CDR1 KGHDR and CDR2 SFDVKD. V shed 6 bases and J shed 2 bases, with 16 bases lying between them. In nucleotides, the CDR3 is TGTGCCACCAGTCCTAGGGCGGGCCACCCCTACAATGAGCAGTTCTTC. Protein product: CATSPRAGHPYNEQFF.

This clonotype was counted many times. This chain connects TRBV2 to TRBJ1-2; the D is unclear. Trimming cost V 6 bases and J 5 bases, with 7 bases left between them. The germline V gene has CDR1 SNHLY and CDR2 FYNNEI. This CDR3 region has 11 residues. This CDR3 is CASSDLYGYTF. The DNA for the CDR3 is TGTGCCAGCAGCGATCTATATGGCTACACCTTC.

The CDR3 nucleotides read TGTGCCAGCAGTTACGGCATCCCAAACTATGGCTACACCTTC. Protein sequence: CASSYGIPNYGYTF. The chain combines TRBV6-5 with TRBJ1-2; no clear D gene. Trimming pared 2 bases from V and 2 bases from J, leaving 9 bases between. The CDR3 sequence is 14 residues long. The germline V gene has CDR1 MNHEY and CDR2 SVGAGI.

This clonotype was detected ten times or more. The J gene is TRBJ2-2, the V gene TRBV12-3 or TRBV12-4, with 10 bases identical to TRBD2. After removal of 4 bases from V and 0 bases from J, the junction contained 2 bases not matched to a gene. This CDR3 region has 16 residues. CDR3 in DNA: TGTGCCAGCAGTTCGGGACTAGCGTCGAACACCGGGGAGCTGTTTTTT. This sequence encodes CASSSGLASNTGELFF.

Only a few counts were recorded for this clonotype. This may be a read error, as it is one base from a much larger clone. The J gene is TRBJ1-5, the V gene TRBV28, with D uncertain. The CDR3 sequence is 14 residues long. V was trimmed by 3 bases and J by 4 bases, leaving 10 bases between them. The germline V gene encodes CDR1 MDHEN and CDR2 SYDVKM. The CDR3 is CASSFWRGNQPQHF. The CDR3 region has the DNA TGTGCCAGCAGTTTTTGGCGGGGAAATCAGCCCCAGCATTTT.

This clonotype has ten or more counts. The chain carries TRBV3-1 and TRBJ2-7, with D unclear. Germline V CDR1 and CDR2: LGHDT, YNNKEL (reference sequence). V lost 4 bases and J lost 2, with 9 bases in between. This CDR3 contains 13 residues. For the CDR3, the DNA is TGTGCCAGCAGCCCTTCAGATACCTACGAGCAGTACTTC. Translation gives CASSPSDTYEQYF.

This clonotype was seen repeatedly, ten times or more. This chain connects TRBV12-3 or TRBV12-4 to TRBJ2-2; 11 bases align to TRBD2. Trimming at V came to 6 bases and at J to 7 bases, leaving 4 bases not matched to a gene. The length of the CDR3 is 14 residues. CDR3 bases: TGTGCCAGCAGACTAGCGGGAGTCGGCGGGGAGCTGTTTTTT. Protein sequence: CASRLAGVGGELFF.

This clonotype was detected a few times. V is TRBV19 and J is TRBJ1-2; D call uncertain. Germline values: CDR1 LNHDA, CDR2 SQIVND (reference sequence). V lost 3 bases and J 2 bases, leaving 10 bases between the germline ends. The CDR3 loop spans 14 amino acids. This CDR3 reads CASSIAQTNYGYTF. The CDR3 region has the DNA TGTGCCAGTAGTATCGCCCAAACCAACTATGGCTACACCTTC.

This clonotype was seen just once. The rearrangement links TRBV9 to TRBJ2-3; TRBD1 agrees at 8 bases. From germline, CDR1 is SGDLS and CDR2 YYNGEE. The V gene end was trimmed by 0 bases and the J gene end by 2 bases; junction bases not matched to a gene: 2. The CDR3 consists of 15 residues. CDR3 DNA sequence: TGTGCCAGCAGCGTAGGGACAGGGCACACAGATACGCAGTATTTT. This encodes CASSVGTGHTDTQYF.

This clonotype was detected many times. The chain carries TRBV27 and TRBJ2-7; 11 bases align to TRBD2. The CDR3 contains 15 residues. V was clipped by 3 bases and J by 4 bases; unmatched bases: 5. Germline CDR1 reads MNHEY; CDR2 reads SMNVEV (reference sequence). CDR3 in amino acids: CASSFTSGSGYEQYF. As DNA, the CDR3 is TGTGCCAGCAGTTTTACTAGCGGGAGCGGATACGAGCAGTACTTC.

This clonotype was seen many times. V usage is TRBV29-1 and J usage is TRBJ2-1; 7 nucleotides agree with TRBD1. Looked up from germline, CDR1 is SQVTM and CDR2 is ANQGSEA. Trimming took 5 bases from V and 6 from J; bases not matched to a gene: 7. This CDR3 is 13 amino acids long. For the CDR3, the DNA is TGCAGCGTTCTCCGGGACAGACTCAATGAGCAGTTCTTC. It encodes CSVLRDRLNEQFF.

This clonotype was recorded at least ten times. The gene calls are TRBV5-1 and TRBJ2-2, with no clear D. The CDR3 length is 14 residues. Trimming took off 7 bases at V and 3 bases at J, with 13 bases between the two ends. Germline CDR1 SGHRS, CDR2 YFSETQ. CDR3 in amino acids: CASFASLDTGELFF. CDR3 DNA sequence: TGCGCCAGCTTCGCGTCCTTAGACACCGGGGAGCTGTTTTTT.

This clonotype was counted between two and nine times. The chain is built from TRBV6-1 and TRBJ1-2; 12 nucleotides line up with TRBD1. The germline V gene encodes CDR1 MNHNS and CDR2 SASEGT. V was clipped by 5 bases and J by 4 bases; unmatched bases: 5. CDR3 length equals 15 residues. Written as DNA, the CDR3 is TGTGCCAGCAGTCCCGGGACAGGGGGCAGCTATGGCTACACCTTC. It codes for CASSPGTGGSYGYTF.

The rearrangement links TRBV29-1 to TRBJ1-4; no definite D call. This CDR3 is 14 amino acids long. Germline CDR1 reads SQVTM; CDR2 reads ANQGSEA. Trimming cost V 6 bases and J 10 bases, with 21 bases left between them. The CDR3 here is CSVGYGPPVRKLFF. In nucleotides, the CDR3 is TGCAGCGTGGGATATGGCCCCCCTGTGAGAAAACTGTTTTTT.

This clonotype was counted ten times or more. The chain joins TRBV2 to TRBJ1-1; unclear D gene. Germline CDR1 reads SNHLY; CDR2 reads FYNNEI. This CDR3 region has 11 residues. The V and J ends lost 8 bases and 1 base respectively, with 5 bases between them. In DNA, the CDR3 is TGTGCCAGCGTGGGGAACACTGAAGCTTTCTTT. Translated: CASVGNTEAFF.

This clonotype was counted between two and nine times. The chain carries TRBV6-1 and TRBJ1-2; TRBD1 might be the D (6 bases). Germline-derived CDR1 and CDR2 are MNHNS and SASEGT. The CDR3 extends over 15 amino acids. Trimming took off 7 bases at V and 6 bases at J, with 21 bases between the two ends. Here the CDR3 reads CASTRTDRLRDGYTF. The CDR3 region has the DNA TGTGCCAGCACCCGGACTGACAGGCTTCGGGATGGCTACACCTTC.

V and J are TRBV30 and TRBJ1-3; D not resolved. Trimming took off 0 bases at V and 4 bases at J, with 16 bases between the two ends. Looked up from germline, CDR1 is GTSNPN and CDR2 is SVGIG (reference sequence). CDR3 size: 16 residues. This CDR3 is CAWSVSYRTSGNTIYF. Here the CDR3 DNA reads TGTGCCTGGAGTGTATCTTACCGGACTTCCGGAAACACCATATATTTT.